This passage covers 10 T cell receptor beta chains from one sample sequenced in a study of T cell repertoires in cytomegalovirus infection. TCRdb independently ran MiXCR on the reads; one entry per CDR3 protein. The data contain fewer than 550,000 distinct CDR3 sequences, about 25% of them singletons. Sequencing used PBMCs. The receptors come from a human donor in good health (CMV status not recorded). Some clones in this sample may be carry-over from other donors' samples.

This clonotype was seen at least ten times. The chain links TRBV7-2 to TRBJ2-1, with 9 bases matching TRBD2. The CDR3 is 15 residues long. Germline lookup yields CDR1 SGHTA and CDR2 FQGNSA. The V segment lost 3 bases and the J segment 6 bases; nucleotides outside the gene matches: 6. This CDR3 reads CASSLGGAGGNEQFF. The CDR3 DNA is TGTGCCAGCAGCTTGGGAGGAGCGGGAGGCAATGAGCAGTTCTTC.

This chain uses TRBV6-2 or TRBV6-3 with TRBJ2-2; 12 positions match TRBD1. The CDR3 is 18 amino acids. Germline-derived CDR1 and CDR2 are MNHEY and SVGEGT. V trimming: 6 bases; J trimming: 5 bases; junction bases outside the gene matches: 13. The CDR3 spells CASRLGQGATLGTGELFF. The CDR3 nucleotides are TGTGCCAGCAGATTGGGACAGGGGGCAACCCTCGGGACCGGGGAGCTGTTTTTT.

The CDR3 nucleotides are TGCGCCAGCGGCCGGGACAGGGGACGGGATACGCAGTATTTT. The encoded protein is CASGRDRGRDTQYF. This chain connects TRBV5-1 to TRBJ2-3; 10 nucleotides agree with TRBD1. The length of the CDR3 is 14 residues. The ends lost 7 bases at V and 6 bases at J; junction bases unmatched: 8. Germline CDR1 is SGHRS and CDR2 is YFSETQ.

The CDR3 protein is CSVEIGQGGYTF. The CDR3 DNA is TGCAGCGTTGAAATAGGGCAGGGAGGCTACACCTTC. The chain carries TRBV29-1 and TRBJ1-2; TRBD1 might be the D (5 bases). Germline V CDR1 and CDR2: SQVTM, ANQGSEA. The V gene lost 2 bases and the J gene lost 8 bases, with 12 bases spanning the gap. CDR3 length: 12 residues.

V and J are TRBV6-5 and TRBJ2-7; D might be TRBD2 (5 bases). Germline-derived CDR1 and CDR2 are MNHEY and SVGAGI. V was cut by 3 bases and J by 5 bases, with 14 bases left in between. The CDR3 length is 14 residues. The CDR3 spells CASSYLRGSHEQYF. The DNA of the CDR3 is TGTGCCAGCAGTTATCTCCGCGGGTCCCACGAGCAGTACTTC.

This clonotype has a handful of counts. This sequence joins TRBV6-2 or TRBV6-3 and TRBJ2-3; TRBD2 matches at 11 bases. There are 16 residues in the CDR3. Germline CDR1 MNHEY, CDR2 SVGEGT. V lost 5 bases and J lost 3; bases outside the gene matches: 7. CDR3 region: CASSALLAGETDTQYF. The DNA of the CDR3 is TGTGCCAGCAGTGCTTTACTAGCGGGAGAGACAGATACGCAGTATTTT.

The J gene is TRBJ2-1, the V gene TRBV20-1; no firm D call. The CDR3 extends over 11 amino acids. V dropped 6 bases and J dropped 9 bases, with 12 bases sitting between them. The germline V gene has CDR1 DFQATT and CDR2 SNEGSKA (reference sequence). The CDR3 DNA reads as TGCAGTGCGAGCGTTCCGAGTGAGCAGTTCTTC. This gives the protein CSASVPSEQFF.

This clonotype was seen only a few times. V and J are TRBV7-2 and TRBJ2-3, with 15 bases aligning to TRBD2. The CDR3 is made up of 18 amino acids. Germline CDR1 SGHTA, CDR2 FQGNSA. V was clipped by 7 bases and J by 4 bases; unmatched bases: 12. As DNA, the CDR3 is TGTGCCAGCACCATAACTCCGGGACTAGCGGGAGGCCCAGATACGCAGTATTTT. This encodes CASTITPGLAGGPDTQYF.

This clonotype was detected a few times. This chain uses TRBV4-1 with TRBJ1-1; D not resolved. The CDR3 runs to 14 residues. The germline V and J ends were trimmed by 3 bases and 7 bases, with 15 bases remaining between them. Germline V gene sequence: CDR1 MGHRA, CDR2 YSYEKL. The CDR3 DNA sequence: TGCGCCAGCAGCCACAAAGTGGTCAGGCGTGAAGCTTTCTTT. The encoded protein is CASSHKVVRREAFF.

This clonotype has only a few counts. This chain connects TRBV12-3 or TRBV12-4 to TRBJ2-7, with D perhaps matching TRBD2 (5 bases). The CDR3 has 15 amino acids. V lost 5 bases, J lost 0 bases, and 14 bases lay in between. The CDR3 nucleotides read TGTGCCAGCAGTGGCAGAGCTAGCATCTCCTACGAGCAGTACGTC. Its protein product is CASSGRASISYEQYV.